These 13 T cell receptor beta chains came from one sample sequenced in a study. TCRdb analysed the RT-PCR reads with MiXCR anew, one entry per CDR3 protein. The data show about 680,000 distinct CDR3 sequences, with 13% to 15% seen just once and about 3.6% held by the top ten. Sequenced sample: memory CD4+ T cells from blood. The receptors were gathered from a female donor in good health, serving as a healthy control.

This clonotype occurred many times. The rearrangement links TRBV10-3 to TRBJ2-1, with 16 bases lining up with TRBD2. Germline trimming cut 6 bases from V and 3 bases from J; bases unmatched to any gene: 5. The CDR3 sequence is 17 residues long. CDR1 and CDR2 from the germline V gene are ENHRY and SYGVKD. The CDR3 bases are TGTGCCATCAGGGGGACTAGCGGGAGGGCCAACTACAATGAGCAGTTCTTC. Encoded protein: CAIRGTSGRANYNEQFF.

As DNA, the CDR3 is TGTGCCAATCCGTACGCGCTCCGGGACAGGGGGAGGGCGAACACTGAAGCTTTCTTT. This gives the protein CANPYALRDRGRANTEAFF. The chain uses TRBV21-1 and TRBJ1-1; the table's D call, TRBD1, has no DNA check behind it. TRBV21-1 is a known pseudogene. There are 19 residues in the CDR3.

This chain joins TRBV7-2 and TRBJ1-3; D perhaps matches TRBD1 (5 bases). CDR1 and CDR2 (germline): SGHTA, FQGNSA. V dropped 5 bases and J dropped 4 bases, with 12 bases sitting between them. This CDR3 spans 14 amino acids. CDR3 loop: CASSPGAGGNTIYF. CDR3 sequence (DNA): TGTGCCAGCAGCCCAGGCGCAGGGGGAAACACCATATATTTT.

This chain connects TRBV5-1 to TRBJ2-3, with 7 bases identical to TRBD1. The CDR3 has 15 amino acids. The V gene's germline CDR1 is SGHRS and CDR2 YFSETQ. V gave up 1 base and J gave up 5 bases; unmatched junction bases: 7. CDR3 sequence (DNA): TGCGCCAGCAGCTTGTTCCGGGACAGCTTAGATACGCAGTATTTT. It yields the protein CASSLFRDSLDTQYF. The whole variable domain, filled in from reference TRBV5-1 and TRBJ2-3, reads KAGVTQTPRYLIKTRGQQVTLSCSPISGHRSVSWYQQTPGQGLQFLFEYFSETQRNKGNFPGRFSGRQFSNSRSEMNVSTLELGDSALYLCASSLFRDSLDTQYFGPGTRLTVL.

The chain has TRBV20-1 and TRBJ2-5; 7 bases agree with TRBD1. After removal of 3 bases from V and 4 bases from J, the junction contained 2 bases not matched to a gene. The CDR3 totals 12 residues. The V gene's germline CDR1 is DFQATT and CDR2 SNEGSKA (reference sequence). CDR3 bases: TGCAGTGCTAGCCGGGACAGAGAGACCCAGTACTTC. Protein product: CSASRDRETQYF.

The rearrangement links TRBV18 to TRBJ1-5, with D unclear. Trimming took off 3 bases at V and 6 bases at J, with 9 bases between the two ends. There are 13 residues in the CDR3. Germline CDR1 is KGHSH and CDR2 is LQKENI. CDR3 nucleotide sequence: TGTGCCAGCTCACCTTATGACGCTCAGCCCCAGCATTTT. Protein: CASSPYDAQPQHF.

The gene calls are TRBV5-8 and TRBJ2-1; D is undetermined. Between the trimmed V and J ends, which lost 4 bases and 2 bases, there was a span of 13 bases. From germline, CDR1 is SGHTS and CDR2 YDEGEE. The CDR3 covers 15 residues. The DNA of the CDR3 is TGTGCCAGCAGCGGCGGACCGATCACCTACAATGAGCAGTTCTTC. It is translated as CASSGGPITYNEQFF.

This clonotype came up many times. The V call is TRBV20-1, the J call TRBJ2-4; possible D gene TRBD1, 6 bases. The CDR3 is 14 residues long. Trimming cost V 3 bases and J 9 bases, with 18 bases left between them. Germline-derived CDR1 and CDR2 are DFQATT and SNEGSKA (reference sequence). This chain's CDR3 is CSASGQGQQSIQYF. The CDR3 coding sequence is TGCAGTGCTAGCGGGCAGGGGCAGCAAAGCATTCAGTACTTC.

The table lists this clonotype with a few counts. The genes are TRBV4-1 and TRBJ2-1, with D uncertain. The CDR3 consists of 18 residues. The V gene's germline CDR1 is MGHRA and CDR2 YSYEKL. The V gene lost 0 bases and the J gene lost 6 bases, with 21 bases spanning the gap. In nucleotides, the CDR3 is TGCGCCAGCAGCCAAGAGTGGGTTACCCCTAGGCGGTCCAATGAGCAGTTCTTC. Translation gives CASSQEWVTPRRSNEQFF.

This clonotype was detected only a few times. J is TRBJ2-1 and V is TRBV24-1; no clear D gene. Germline CDR1 and CDR2: KGHDR and SFDVKD. The CDR3 is made up of 15 amino acids. V lost 4 bases to trimming and J lost 0 bases, with 9 bases between them. The CDR3 sequence is CATSDPVSSYNEQFF. In nucleotides, the CDR3 is TGTGCCACCAGTGACCCGGTTAGCTCCTACAATGAGCAGTTCTTC.

This clonotype showed up many times. The chain carries TRBV5-1 and TRBJ2-1; the match to TRBD2 covers 14 bases. Germline lookup yields CDR1 SGHRS and CDR2 YFSETQ. V dropped 4 bases and J dropped 10; count of bases not matched to a gene: 7. The CDR3 has 15 amino acids. The CDR3, as DNA: TGCGCCAGCAGCATGACTAGCGGGAGGGTCATCGAGCAGTTCTTC. It codes for CASSMTSGRVIEQFF.

The chain has TRBV5-1 and TRBJ2-7; no reliable D call. V gave up 0 bases and J gave up 1 base, with 11 bases separating them. Germline assignment: CDR1 SGHRS and CDR2 YFSETQ. CDR3 length: 15 amino acids. The CDR3 nucleotides are TGCGCCAGCAGCTTGGCAGAACAACGGTCCTACGAGCAGTACTTC. It codes for CASSLAEQRSYEQYF.

V and J are TRBV15 and TRBJ1-1; D is ambiguous. Germline V gene sequence: CDR1 LNHNV, CDR2 YYDKDF (reference sequence). The CDR3 runs to 14 residues. The ends were cut back, 4 bases at V and 1 base at J, with 10 bases in the middle. CDR3: CATSIFRENTEAFF. The CDR3 DNA reads TGTGCCACCAGCATCTTTCGGGAGAACACTGAAGCTTTCTTT. Full variable domain (rest looked up from reference TRBV15 and TRBJ1-1): DAMVIQNPRYQVTQFGKPVTLSCSQTLNHNVMYWYQQKSSQAPKLLFHYYDKDFNNEADTPDNFQSRRPNTSFCFLDIRSPGLGDTAMYLCATSIFRENTEAFFGQGTRLTVV.